The 24 T cell receptor beta chains below come from one sample, sequenced in a study of cytomegalovirus exposure and HLA in healthy donors. Vbeta (60) and Jbeta (13) primers were used in the PCR. The method was immunoSEQ multiplex PCR; TCRdb's version includes in-frame clones alone and lacks a portion of them. This sample contains 200,000 to 250,000 clones. The sample consisted of PBMCs. These receptor sequences come from a girl aged 2-10 years in good health and CMV-seropositive.

The chain has TRBV5-5 and TRBJ2-1; 7 bases fit TRBD2. V lost 0 bases, J lost 5 bases, and 2 bases stayed unmatched. Germline loops: CDR1 SGHKS, CDR2 YYEKEE (reference sequence). The CDR3 has 14 amino acids. The CDR3 DNA reads TGTGCCAGCAGCTTGGTACTAGCGCACAATGAGCAGTTCTTC. Amino acids: CASSLVLAHNEQFF.

V usage is TRBV29-1 and J usage is TRBJ1-2, with 10 bases that match TRBD1. Per the germline V gene, CDR1 is SQVTM and CDR2 is ANQGSEA. The CDR3 covers 12 residues. Trimming at V came to 6 bases and at J to 4 bases, leaving 2 bases not matched to a gene. As DNA, the CDR3 is TGCAGCGTACGGGACAGGGGCTATGGCTACACCTTC. Protein sequence: CSVRDRGYGYTF. The complete variable domain, with remaining parts taken from reference TRBV29-1 and TRBJ1-2, reads SAVISQKPSRDICQRGTSLTIQCQVDSQVTMMFWYRQQPGQSLTLIATANQGSEATYESGFVIDKFPISRPNLTFSTLTVSNMSPEDSSIYLCSVRDRGYGYTFGSGTRLTVV.

V is TRBV6-1 and J is TRBJ2-3; D is possibly TRBD2 (6 bases). Looked up from germline, CDR1 is MNHNS and CDR2 is SASEGT. The V gene lost 9 bases and the J gene lost 0 bases, with 13 bases spanning the gap. The CDR3 runs to 14 residues. In DNA form, the CDR3 reads TGTGCCAGTCTAGCGTATACTAGCACAGATACGCAGTATTTT. Translation gives CASLAYTSTDTQYF.

The gene calls are TRBV27 and TRBJ2-2; the match to TRBD2 covers 11 bases. V lost 4 bases and J lost 9; bases outside the gene matches: 7. CDR1 MNHEY and CDR2 SMNVEV come from the germline V gene (reference sequence). The CDR3 covers 15 residues. The CDR3 DNA follows: TGTGCCAGCAGTTCACTAGCGGGAGTTAAAAGGGAGCTGTTTTTT. Its translation is CASSSLAGVKRELFF.

Turning to this clone: An end of the junction differs from the germline gene, which may be a read error. This chain joins TRBV19 and TRBJ1-2, with D unresolved. The CDR3 spans 15 residues. CDR1 is LNHDA, CDR2 SQIVND, per germline (reference sequence). The CDR3 here is CANSPALGLPYGYTF. The CDR3 DNA reads as TGTGCCAATAGTCCCGCATTGGGCCTTCCCTATGGCTACACCTTC.

The rearrangement links TRBV4-1 to TRBJ2-1; 12 positions agree with TRBD2. Trimming at V came to 8 bases and at J to 10 bases, leaving 12 bases not matched to a gene. The CDR3 is made up of 15 amino acids. Germline V gene sequence: CDR1 MGHRA, CDR2 YSYEKL. As DNA, the CDR3 is TGCGCCAGCCGAAATCTAGCGGGAGGGCCGGGAGAGCAGTTCTTC. It translates to CASRNLAGGPGEQFF.

The chain uses TRBV4-2 and TRBJ2-7; a possible D gene is TRBD1 (6 bases). The CDR3 is made up of 14 amino acids. V lost 1 base to trimming and J lost 4 bases, with 11 bases between them. Germline V lookup: CDR1 LGHNA, CDR2 YNFKEQ. The CDR3: CASSQGGTSYEQYF. CDR3 nucleotide sequence: TGTGCCAGCAGCCAAGGGGGGACATCGTACGAGCAGTACTTC.

This chain joins TRBV6-1 and TRBJ1-1; 7 positions match TRBD1. The CDR3 length is 14 residues. Germline V gene sequence: CDR1 MNHNS, CDR2 SASEGT. Losses at the gene ends were 6 bases for V and 1 base for J; bases not matched to a gene: 5. CDR3 nucleotides: TGTGCCAGCAGATCGGACAGGAAGAACACTGAAGCTTTCTTT. Translating it yields CASRSDRKNTEAFF.

This chain uses TRBV28 with TRBJ2-7; 9 nucleotides line up with TRBD2. Germline V gene lookup returns CDR1 MDHEN and CDR2 SYDVKM. This CDR3 has 15 residues. V dropped 6 bases and J dropped 2; count of bases not matched to a gene: 8. The CDR3 DNA is TGTGCCAGCAGGTCTAGCGGGAACTCCCCCTACGAGCAGTACTTC. Translating it yields CASRSSGNSPYEQYF.

The CDR3 is CASSLGGGPNEQYF. The DNA for the CDR3 is TGTGCCAGCAGCTTAGGAGGAGGGCCCAACGAGCAGTACTTC. This sequence joins TRBV7-9 and TRBJ2-7; D might be TRBD2 (6 bases). V was cut by 1 base and J by 5 bases, with 12 bases left in between. CDR1 SEHNR and CDR2 FQNEAQ come from the germline V gene (reference sequence). This CDR3 region has 14 residues.

The CDR3 DNA reads as TGTGCCAGCAGCTTCGTCCCGGGAGAAGAGACCCAGTACTTC. It encodes CASSFVPGEETQYF. This chain links TRBV7-2 with TRBJ2-5; TRBD2 is a possible D gene (6 bases). V was cut by 3 bases and J by 3 bases, with 11 bases left in between. CDR1 and CDR2 (germline): SGHTA, FQGNSA. This CDR3 has 14 residues.

This sequence joins TRBV7-9 and TRBJ2-5, with D possibly being TRBD1 (6 bases). Germline V gene lookup returns CDR1 SEHNR and CDR2 FQNEAQ (reference sequence). The length of the CDR3 is 16 residues. The germline V and J ends were trimmed by 5 bases and 3 bases, with 19 bases remaining between them. The CDR3 region has the DNA TGTGCCAGCAGCGCGCCCCCAGGGGATCGGAAAGAGACCCAGTACTTC. Protein product: CASSAPPGDRKETQYF.

V gene TRBV6-6 combines with J gene TRBJ1-2, with a tentative D call TRBD1 (6 bases). Germline V gene sequence: CDR1 MNHNY, CDR2 SVGAGI (reference sequence). There are 13 residues in the CDR3. Between the trimmed V and J ends, which lost 8 bases and 8 bases, there was a span of 18 bases. CDR3 in amino acids: CASREGGREGYTF. The CDR3 DNA reads as TGTGCCAGCCGCGAGGGGGGGAGGGAAGGCTACACCTTC.

V usage is TRBV11-2 and J usage is TRBJ2-7; perhaps TRBD2 as D (6 bases). This CDR3 region has 13 residues. Trimming took off 5 bases at V and 2 bases at J, with 10 bases between the two ends. Per the germline V gene, CDR1 is SGHAT and CDR2 is FQNNGV. This chain's CDR3 is CASSLTGAYEQYF. CDR3 DNA sequence: TGTGCCAGCAGCCTGACGGGAGCCTACGAGCAGTACTTC. Together with reference TRBV11-2 and TRBJ2-7, the CDR3 gives the full variable domain: EAGVAQSPRYKIIEKRQSVAFWCNPISGHATLYWYQQILGQGPKLLIQFQNNGVVDDSQLPKDRFSAERLKGVDSTLKIQPAKLEDSAVYLCASSLTGAYEQYFGPGTRLTVT.

The rearrangement joins TRBV19 to TRBJ1-5; D might be TRBD1 (5 bases). The CDR3 length is 13 residues. V was cut by 5 bases and J by 7 bases, with 12 bases left in between. Germline CDR1 reads LNHDA; CDR2 reads SQIVND (reference sequence). The DNA of the CDR3 is TGTGCCAGTAGTTCCCTTGGGGGGCAGCCCCAGCATTTT. This gives the protein CASSSLGGQPQHF. The entire variable domain, with the rest obtained from reference TRBV19 and TRBJ1-5, is as follows: DGGITQSPKYLFRKEGQNVTLSCEQNLNHDAMYWYRQDPGQGLRLIYYSQIVNDFQKGDIAEGYSVSREKKESFPLTVTSAQKNPTAFYLCASSSLGGQPQHFGDGTRLSIL.

This chain links TRBV5-4 with TRBJ1-2, with 9 bases fitting TRBD1. The CDR3 runs 16 residues. Germline CDR1 is SGHNT and CDR2 is YYREEE (reference sequence). With 4 bases clipped from V and 3 bases from J, the junction kept 10 bases outside the gene matches. CDR3 sequence: CASSPISTGGYYGYTF. CDR3 DNA sequence: TGTGCCAGCAGCCCTATTAGTACAGGGGGCTACTATGGCTACACCTTC.

CDR3 residues: CASSLRANTGELFF. For the CDR3, the DNA is TGTGCCAGCAGTTTACGGGCGAACACCGGGGAGCTGTTTTTT. The rearrangement links TRBV27 to TRBJ2-2; D is unresolved. Germline CDR1 and CDR2: MNHEY and SMNVEV (reference sequence). V lost 2 bases, J lost 0 bases, and 4 bases lay in between. This CDR3 spans 14 amino acids.

The chain employs TRBV7-9 and TRBJ1-1, with 10 positions matching TRBD1. The CDR3 covers 16 residues. The germline gives CDR1 SEHNR, CDR2 FQNEAQ (reference sequence). V lost 5 bases to trimming and J lost 3 bases; unmatched junction nucleotides: 9. The CDR3 sequence: CASSHRQGARYTEAFF. DNA of the CDR3: TGTGCCAGCAGCCATAGACAGGGGGCGAGGTACACTGAAGCTTTCTTT.

V and J are TRBV7-2 and TRBJ2-7; 9 bases are a match to TRBD2. CDR1 and CDR2 (germline): SGHTA, FQGNSA. Trimming cost V 4 bases and J 2 bases; bases outside gene matches: 6. The CDR3 has 15 residues. The CDR3: CASSSEGGRAYEQYF. CDR3 in DNA: TGTGCCAGCAGCTCAGAGGGCGGGAGGGCCTACGAGCAGTACTTC.

This sequence joins TRBV28 and TRBJ1-5, with 8 bases lining up with TRBD1. V was pared by 2 bases and J by 2 bases, with 2 bases of the junction left unmatched. The CDR3 is 15 amino acids. CDR1 MDHEN and CDR2 SYDVKM come from the germline V gene. The CDR3 reads CASSLTTGGNQPQHF. The DNA of the CDR3 is TGTGCCAGCAGTTTAACGACAGGGGGCAATCAGCCCCAGCATTTT.

CDR3 residues: CASSLAGGSTDTQYF. CDR3 bases: TGTGCCAGCAGTTTAGCGGGAGGATCTACAGATACGCAGTATTTT. The gene calls are TRBV6-5 and TRBJ2-3; the match to TRBD2 covers 10 bases. Unmatched junction bases numbered 4, after V lost 4 bases and J lost 3 bases. CDR1 MNHEY and CDR2 SVGAGI come from the germline V gene. This CDR3 contains 15 residues.

This chain connects TRBV5-1 to TRBJ1-5; 7 nucleotides agree with TRBD1. Trimming at V came to 5 bases and at J to 6 bases, leaving 8 bases not matched to a gene. CDR1 is SGHRS and CDR2 is YFSETQ in the germline V gene. The CDR3 sequence is 14 residues long. The CDR3 loop is CASSYTGDGQPQHF. The CDR3 DNA follows: TGCGCCAGCAGTTATACAGGGGACGGTCAGCCCCAGCATTTT.

V gene TRBV28 combines with J gene TRBJ2-1; TRBD2 matches at 9 bases. The junction had 14 bases not matched to a gene; V was cut back by 3 bases and J by 8 bases. Germline V gene data show CDR1 as MDHEN and CDR2 as SYDVKM. The CDR3 loop spans 17 amino acids. CDR3 loop: CASSLGLAGLGSDEQFF. CDR3 in DNA: TGTGCCAGCAGTTTGGGGCTAGCGGGACTAGGGTCCGATGAGCAGTTCTTC.

The chain combines TRBV27 with TRBJ2-3, with TRBD2 identical over 10 bases. The CDR3 sequence is 15 residues long. V lost 7 bases, J lost 11 bases, and 15 bases stayed unmatched. Germline V gives CDR1 MNHEY, CDR2 SMNVEV (reference sequence). CDR3 nucleotides: TGTGCCAGCATTGATAGGGAACTAGCGGGATTTAAGCAGTATTTT. It translates to CASIDRELAGFKQYF.